The present TCR beta chain was sequenced within a study of T cell repertoires in cytomegalovirus infection. Each CDR3 protein is one row after TCRdb ran MiXCR on the reads. Here the sample spans about 490,000 distinct CDR3 sequences, 16% being singletons. This clonotype was seen repeatedly, ten times or more. Germline loops: CDR1 LNHNV, CDR2 YYDKDF (reference sequence). Trimming removed 0 bases at V and 1 base at J, with 7 bases between. CDR3 length equals 15 residues. The clonotype comes from a human donor in good health (CMV status not recorded). Some clones in this sample may be carry-over from other donors' samples. Sequencing was carried out using CD8+ T cells from PBMCs. The J gene is TRBJ1-3, the V gene TRBV15; a weak D match, TRBD1 (5 bases). The CDR3 sequence is CATSRDRDSGNTIYF. DNA of the CDR3: TGTGCCACCAGCAGAGACAGGGATTCTGGAAACACCATATATTTT.